Below are 20 T cell receptor beta chains sequenced from a single sample in a study of blood T cells in healthy people across ages. Primers used in a second PCR of roughly 7 to 12 cycles were a sample-barcoded 5' primer and a J-beta primer mix. TCRdb reprocessed the 5' RACE reads via MiXCR and lists one record per CDR3 protein. The data contain just under 750,000 distinct CDR3 sequences, about a fifth of them singletons. Sequenced sample: blood. Receptors originate from a man aged 70 or older in good health.

This clonotype showed up just a few times. In this CDR3 the conserved last residue, phenylalanine or tryptophan, is missing, so a read error is likely. The genes are TRBV3-1 and TRBJ2-5; D not certain. V lost 0 bases, J lost 11 bases, and 13 bases lay in between. This CDR3 contains 13 residues. Looked up from germline, CDR1 is LGHDT and CDR2 is YNNKEL (reference sequence). DNA of the CDR3: TGTGCCAGCAGCCAAGATCGGCCCTCTGAGCAGTACGTC. The encoded protein is CASSQDRPSEQYV.

This clonotype has ten or more counts. The chain carries TRBV7-9 and TRBJ1-1; a possible D gene is TRBD1 (5 bases). V was pared by 6 bases and J by 2 bases, with 7 bases between. The CDR3 extends over 12 amino acids. Germline V gene sequence: CDR1 SEHNR, CDR2 FQNEAQ (reference sequence). The CDR3: CASRGTNTEAFF. CDR3 sequence (DNA): TGTGCCAGCAGGGGGACCAACACTGAAGCTTTCTTT.

The chain joins TRBV7-2 to TRBJ2-5; TRBD2 matches 7 bases. The J call may be faulty, since TRBJ2-1 better matches the DNA end. The CDR3 consists of 16 residues. From germline, CDR1 is SGHTA and CDR2 FQGNSA. CDR3 nucleotides: TGTGCCAGCAGCCCCACTGGGCGGGAGAAGGGCTATGAGCAGTTCTTC. It is translated as CASSPTGREKGYEQFF.

Here the CDR3 reads CASSQVDWGRGFGNTIYF. The CDR3 DNA sequence: TGCGCCAGCAGCCAAGTTGATTGGGGTAGGGGATTTGGAAACACCATATATTTT. The rearrangement joins TRBV4-1 to TRBJ1-3; TRBD1 might be the D (5 bases). V lost 1 base and J lost 3, with 19 bases in between. CDR3 length equals 18 residues. CDR1 and CDR2 (germline): MGHRA, YSYEKL.

The rearrangement uses TRBV5-1 and TRBJ2-7, with TRBD2 matching over 13 bases. Germline CDR1 is SGHRS and CDR2 is YFSETQ. This CDR3 spans 17 amino acids. J gave up 0 bases and V 0 bases, and 3 bases lay outside the gene matches. The CDR3 loop is CASSLGTSGGASYEQYF. The DNA for the CDR3 is TGCGCCAGCAGCTTGGGTACTAGCGGGGGGGCCTCCTACGAGCAGTACTTC.

This clonotype has only a few counts. The rearrangement links TRBV28 to TRBJ2-7; TRBD1 agrees at 9 bases. The length of the CDR3 is 15 residues. V dropped 5 bases and J dropped 2; count of bases not matched to a gene: 7. CDR1 MDHEN and CDR2 SYDVKM come from the germline V gene. The CDR3 region is CASSAGTGSTYEQYF. The CDR3, as DNA: TGTGCCAGCAGTGCCGGGACAGGGAGCACCTACGAGCAGTACTTC.

The rearrangement links TRBV28 to TRBJ1-2; a weak D match, TRBD1 (6 bases). Germline-derived CDR1 and CDR2 are MDHEN and SYDVKM. The ends were cut back, 6 bases at V and 3 bases at J, with 17 bases in the middle. The CDR3 sequence is 15 residues long. This chain's CDR3 is CASSPLGKGDYGYTF. The CDR3 DNA reads TGTGCCAGCAGCCCACTCGGAAAGGGGGACTATGGCTACACCTTC.

J is TRBJ2-3 and V is TRBV20-1; a possible D gene is TRBD1 (5 bases). V lost 7 bases and J lost 4, with 9 bases in between. The germline gives CDR1 DFQATT, CDR2 SNEGSKA (reference sequence). This CDR3 has 11 residues. The chain's CDR3 is CSGRQSDTQYF. In DNA, the CDR3 is TGCAGTGGGCGACAGTCAGATACGCAGTATTTT.

V gene TRBV5-1 combines with J gene TRBJ2-2; D unresolved. Germline CDR1 reads SGHRS; CDR2 reads YFSETQ. V lost 4 bases, J lost 0 bases, and 7 bases lay in between. The CDR3 runs to 14 residues. The CDR3 DNA reads as TGCGCCAGCAGCGGGAACCCGAACACCGGGGAGCTGTTTTTT. Translation gives CASSGNPNTGELFF.

This clonotype was detected only a few times. The chain is built from TRBV20-1 and TRBJ2-2; a weak D match, TRBD2 (6 bases). Germline CDR1 and CDR2: DFQATT and SNEGSKA (reference sequence). Trimming removed 1 base at V and 5 bases at J, with 8 bases between. The CDR3 has 13 residues. The CDR3 DNA reads as TGCAGTGCTAGAGCGGGGGAAACCGGGGAGCTGTTTTTT. Amino acid sequence: CSARAGETGELFF.

As concerns this clonotype: As the CDR3 is not closed by the conserved phenylalanine or tryptophan, this likely results from a read error. CDR3 residues: CASSLGTGVNTEAFL. In nucleotides, the CDR3 is TGTGCCAGCAGCTTGGGGACAGGGGTGAACACTGAAGCTTTCCTT. The chain links TRBV5-6 to TRBJ1-1; 9 nucleotides align to TRBD1. Germline assignment: CDR1 SGHDT and CDR2 YYEEEE. V gave up 0 bases and J gave up 0 bases; unmatched junction bases: 0. There are 15 residues in the CDR3.

As regards this clonotype: One end of the junction does not line up with germline, which may come from a read error. This chain uses TRBV7-4 with TRBJ1-4; the match to TRBD1 covers 8 bases. The length of the CDR3 is 19 residues. Germline V gene data show CDR1 as SGHVT and CDR2 as SQSDAQ. This CDR3 is CTSSLAGRGTGVTNEKLFF. DNA of the CDR3: TGTACCAGCAGCTTAGCGGGTCGGGGGACAGGAGTAACTAATGAAAAACTGTTTTTT.

The V gene is TRBV7-2, the J gene TRBJ1-2; D is perhaps TRBD1 (5 bases). The ends were cut back, 5 bases at V and 4 bases at J, with 14 bases in the middle. The CDR3 has 14 amino acids. The germline V gene encodes CDR1 SGHTA and CDR2 FQGNSA. The CDR3 loop is CASSQTGRSYGYTF. The CDR3, as DNA: TGTGCCAGCAGCCAGACGGGACGGAGCTATGGCTACACCTTC.

The chain employs TRBV12-3 or TRBV12-4 and TRBJ1-6; the D is unclear. Between the trimmed V and J ends, which lost 3 bases and 6 bases, there was a span of 12 bases. The CDR3 covers 15 residues. The CDR3 spells CASSLFGRSNSPLHF. CDR3 DNA sequence: TGTGCCAGCAGTTTGTTCGGACGGAGTAATTCACCCCTCCACTTT.

The rearrangement uses TRBV3-1 and TRBJ1-3; the D is unclear. Trimming left V 1 base short and J 3 bases short, with 10 bases between. Germline CDR1 reads LGHDT; CDR2 reads YNNKEL (reference sequence). The CDR3 runs to 15 residues. The CDR3 is CASSQGWGGGNTIYF. The DNA for the CDR3 is TGTGCCAGCAGCCAAGGATGGGGTGGTGGAAACACCATATATTTT.

The CDR3 loop is CASSTLVPQAYNEQFF. The CDR3 coding sequence is TGTGCCAGCTCAACACTAGTTCCCCAGGCCTACAATGAGCAGTTCTTC. The rearrangement joins TRBV18 to TRBJ2-1; a weak D match, TRBD2 (5 bases). V was shortened by 5 bases and J by 2 bases, with 16 bases between the two germline ends. The CDR3 is made up of 16 amino acids. Germline CDR1 KGHSH, CDR2 LQKENI.

This clonotype came up a few times. The chain recombines TRBV3-1 with TRBJ1-4; no clear D gene. V was trimmed by 4 bases and J by 1 base, leaving 13 bases between them. The CDR3 extends over 16 amino acids. CDR1 LGHDT and CDR2 YNNKEL come from the germline V gene (reference sequence). CDR3 sequence: CASSRLRSETNEKLFF. The CDR3 coding sequence is TGTGCCAGCAGCCGTCTTCGGTCGGAAACTAATGAAAAACTGTTTTTT.

V is TRBV20-1 and J is TRBJ2-5; 10 bases line up with TRBD2. Germline trimming cut 0 bases from V and 1 base from J; bases unmatched to any gene: 2. Germline V gene sequence: CDR1 DFQATT, CDR2 SNEGSKA (reference sequence). The CDR3 loop spans 15 amino acids. This CDR3 reads CSARDRTSGQETQYF. The CDR3 DNA reads TGCAGTGCTAGAGATAGGACTAGCGGCCAAGAGACCCAGTACTTC.

The chain couples TRBV15 to TRBJ1-4, with D possibly matching TRBD1 (6 bases). Per the germline V gene, CDR1 is LNHNV and CDR2 is YYDKDF (reference sequence). The CDR3 contains 18 residues. Trimming cost V 3 bases and J 7 bases, with 24 bases left between them. CDR3 in DNA: TGTGCCACCAGCAGTGGCGAGATCTGGGCAGGGACAAGTGAAAAACTGTTTTTT. Translation gives CATSSGEIWAGTSEKLFF.

There are a few counts of this clonotype. V gene TRBV7-6 combines with J gene TRBJ2-5; D perhaps matches TRBD1 (5 bases). This CDR3 is built from 15 residues. Trimming stripped 1 base from V and 1 base from J, with 10 bases between. Looked up from germline, CDR1 is SGHVS and CDR2 is FNYEAQ. This chain's CDR3 is CASSLESGPQETQYF. CDR3 nucleotides: TGTGCCAGCAGCTTAGAATCAGGGCCCCAAGAGACCCAGTACTTC.